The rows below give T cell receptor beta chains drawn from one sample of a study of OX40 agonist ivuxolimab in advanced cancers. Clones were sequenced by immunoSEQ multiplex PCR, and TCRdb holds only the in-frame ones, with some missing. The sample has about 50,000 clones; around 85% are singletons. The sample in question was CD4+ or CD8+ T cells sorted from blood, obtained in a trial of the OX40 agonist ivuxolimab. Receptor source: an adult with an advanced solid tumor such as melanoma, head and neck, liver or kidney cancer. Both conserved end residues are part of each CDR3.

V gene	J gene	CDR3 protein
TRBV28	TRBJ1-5	CASSLTQGWAQPQHF
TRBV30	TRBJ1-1	CASQKKLNTEAFF
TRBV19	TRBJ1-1	CASSIDYGSNTEAFF
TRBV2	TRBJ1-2	CASSGSNYGYTF
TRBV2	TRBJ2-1	CASSESPLGEQFF
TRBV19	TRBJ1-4	CASREGVYEKLFF
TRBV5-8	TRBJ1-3	CASSPRGPSSGNTIYF
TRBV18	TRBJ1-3	CASSPQGETGNTIYF
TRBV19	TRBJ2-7	CASSSAAGSLYEQYF
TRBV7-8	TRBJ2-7	CASSLMPVGGVEQYF
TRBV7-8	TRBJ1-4	CASSNSGRSNEKLFF
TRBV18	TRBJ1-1	CASSGTMNTEAFF
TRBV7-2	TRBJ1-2	CASSLRQGANYGYTF
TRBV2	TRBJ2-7	CASSENSISSYEQYF
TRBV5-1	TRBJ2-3	CASGQEKRTDTQYF
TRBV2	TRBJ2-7	CASSVRGSLTSEQYF
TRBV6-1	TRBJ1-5	CASSDRGAQPQHF
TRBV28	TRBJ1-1	CASSPSVNTEAFF
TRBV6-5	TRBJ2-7	CASSYRTGLYEQYF
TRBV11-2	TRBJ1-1	CASSTPMNTEAFF
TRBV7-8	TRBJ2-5	CASSFGPGSQYF
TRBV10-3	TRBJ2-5	CAISDGRIQETQYF
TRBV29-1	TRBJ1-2	CSARDRQGHYYGYTF
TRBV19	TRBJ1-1	CASSIQGTNTEAFF
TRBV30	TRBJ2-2	CAWRGSRGTGELFF
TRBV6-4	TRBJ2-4	CASRHRDRVLLAKNIQYF
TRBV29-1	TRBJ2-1	CSGRFRSSYNEQFF
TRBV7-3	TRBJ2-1	CASSSEVFGEQFF
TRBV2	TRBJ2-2	CASSAPGLAGKKAFF
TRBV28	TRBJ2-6	CASSLLGAGANVLTF
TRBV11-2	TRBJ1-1	CASRKTGGGGLTEAFF
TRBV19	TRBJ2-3	CASSDRGGLDTQYF
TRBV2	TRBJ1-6	CASSADRARNSPLHF
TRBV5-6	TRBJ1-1	CASSFLHHADTEAFF
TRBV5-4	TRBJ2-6	CASSFGLGDGANVLTF
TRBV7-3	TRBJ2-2	CASSLTSGNTGELFF
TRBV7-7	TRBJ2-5	CASSLGSGGQRETQYF
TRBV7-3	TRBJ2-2	CASSLMTGRGGELFF
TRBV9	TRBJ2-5	CASSVGTSGNQETQYF
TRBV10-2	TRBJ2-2	CASSKTRPGLAANTGELFF
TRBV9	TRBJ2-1	CASSVGRVANEQFF
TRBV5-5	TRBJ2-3	CASSLAGLPFNTQYF
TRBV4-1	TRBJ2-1	CASSPFGSGQLAYNEQFF
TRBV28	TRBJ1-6	CASRTGTGPHNSPLHF
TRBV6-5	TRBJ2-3	CASSSSGTTDTQYF